The present entry profiles one T cell receptor beta chain with its context. Its antigen remains unidentified. There are no base qualities to consult, and no much larger clone falls within one base. The germline ends are 13 bases apart after V is trimmed by 4 bases and J by 0 bases. The CDR3 starts with the cysteine, ends with the phenylalanine, and has 16 residues. The only DNA kept is the CDR3, 48 bases in frame from the first base. From a lookup of the germline V gene (reference sequence), CDR1 and CDR2 are SGHNT and YYREEE. Patients with autoimmune disease history or receiving systemic immunosuppression were excluded from the trial. In every dose cohort, peripheral blood was drawn for TCR sequencing at baseline, cycle 4 day 1, and cycle 7 day 1. The samples were taken from a phase I, first-in-human, multicenter, open-label dose-escalation trial of ivuxolimab. Adults with locally advanced or metastatic melanoma, renal cell, hepatocellular, or head and neck squamous cell carcinoma were enrolled in the trial. Before TCR sequencing, CD4+ T cells and CD8+ T cells from peripheral blood were sorted into separate populations.

For sequencing of the TCRbeta CDR3 region, genomic DNA was extracted from the sorted cells. The immunoSEQ Assay was used to sequence the TCRbeta CDR3 regions. This immuneACCESS table, as held by TCRdb, lists in-frame sequences with V and J called but not all clones. Of the missing ones, under half trace to an unresolved V gene in checked studies; the others have no known cause. This sample gives some 82,000 clones in total; around nine tenths of them show up just once. Of the sample, 2.3% is held by the ten largest clones. This entry is derived from a study of OX40 agonist ivuxolimab in advanced cancers. Some background on the complete study: Ivuxolimab was a fully human IgG2 agonistic monoclonal antibody targeting the costimulatory receptor OX40 (CD134). Intravenous ivuxolimab was administered to patients every 2 weeks at six dose levels: 0.01, 0.1, 0.3, 1.5, 3 and 10 mg/kg. Of the 50 or so patients in dose escalation, about 19 had hepatocellular carcinoma, about 15 had melanoma, 9 had renal cell carcinoma and 9 had head and neck cancer. The dose-escalation cohort was around 84% male with a mean age of 60 years, ranging from roughly 20 to 85. Prior anti-PD-1, anti-PD-L1 or anti-CTLA-4 therapy was permitted, and checkpoint inhibitors had been received by around 40% of dose-escalation patients. Partial responses occurred in three dose-escalation patients, of whom one had hepatocellular carcinoma and two had cutaneous melanoma. The purpose of peripheral TCRbeta sequencing was to test whether ivuxolimab changed TCR sequence diversity and led to clonal T-cell expansion. The monotherapy dose-escalation portion (N of about 50 patients) of the phase I ivuxolimab trial is reported in the paper. What the work shows at the level of the full study, not this receptor alone: At doses of 0.1 to 3.0 mg/kg, clonal expansion of both CD4+ and CD8+ T cells in blood was seen between baseline and week 6. In the 0.1-3.0 mg/kg groups, partial responders were among the patients with the lowest normalized peripheral clonal expansion, particularly in CD8+ T cells. Low levels of normalized T-cell clonal expansion were also shown by some nonresponding patients. Antigen specificity was not determined for the clonally expanded peripheral T cells. After ivuxolimab, more expanded clones were found on average in CD8+ T cells than in CD4+ T cells.

The sequence came from an adult with an advanced solid tumor such as melanoma, head and neck, liver or kidney cancer. This specimen consisted of CD4+ or CD8+ T cells sorted from blood, obtained in a trial of the OX40 agonist ivuxolimab. The V gene is TRBV5-4 and the J gene is TRBJ2-2; 5 matching bases give a weak D call of TRBD1. This receptor has the CDR3 CASSPVAGTNTGELFF. The nucleotide sequence is TGTGCCAGCAGCCCGGTGGCAGGGACGAACACCGGGGAGCTGTTTTTT.